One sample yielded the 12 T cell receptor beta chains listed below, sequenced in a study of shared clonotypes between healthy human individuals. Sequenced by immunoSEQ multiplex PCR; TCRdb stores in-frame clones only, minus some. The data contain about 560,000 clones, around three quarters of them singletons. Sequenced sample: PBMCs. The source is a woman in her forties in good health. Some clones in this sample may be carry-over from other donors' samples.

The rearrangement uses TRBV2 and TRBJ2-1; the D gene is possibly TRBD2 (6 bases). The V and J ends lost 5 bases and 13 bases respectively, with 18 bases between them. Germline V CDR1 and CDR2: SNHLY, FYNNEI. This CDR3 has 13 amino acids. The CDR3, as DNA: TGTGCCAGCAGTCACGACCGGGACTCATTTCAGTTCTTC. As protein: CASSHDRDSFQFF.

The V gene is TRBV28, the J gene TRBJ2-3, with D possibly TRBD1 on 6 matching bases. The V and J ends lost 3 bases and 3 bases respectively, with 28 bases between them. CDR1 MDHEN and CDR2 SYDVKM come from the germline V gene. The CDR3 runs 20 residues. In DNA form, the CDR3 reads TGTGCCAGCAGTTTCGCTCCGACAGGAGCGGCTTTTATCAAGACAGATACGCAGTATTTT. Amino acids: CASSFAPTGAAFIKTDTQYF. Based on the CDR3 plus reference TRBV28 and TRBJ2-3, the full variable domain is DVKVTQSSRYLVKRTGEKVFLECVQDMDHENMFWYRQDPGLGLRLIYFSYDVKMKEKGDIPEGYSVSREKKERFSLILESASTNQTSMYLCASSFAPTGAAFIKTDTQYFGPGTRLTVL.

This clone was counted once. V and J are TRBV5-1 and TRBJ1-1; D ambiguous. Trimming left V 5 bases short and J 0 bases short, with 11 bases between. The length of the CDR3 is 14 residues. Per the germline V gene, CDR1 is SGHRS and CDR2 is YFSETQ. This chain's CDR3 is CASRVGSLNTEAFF. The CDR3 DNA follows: TGCGCCAGCAGGGTGGGATCGTTGAACACTGAAGCTTTCTTT.

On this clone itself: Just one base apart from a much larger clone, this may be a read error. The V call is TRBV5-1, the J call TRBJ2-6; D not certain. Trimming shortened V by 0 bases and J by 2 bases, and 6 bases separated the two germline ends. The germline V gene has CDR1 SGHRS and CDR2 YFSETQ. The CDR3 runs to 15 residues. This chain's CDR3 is CASSLVGTGANVLTF. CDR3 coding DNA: TGCGCCAGCAGCTTGGTTGGGACTGGGGCCAACGTCCTGACTTTC.

This CDR3 reads CASSSAPGNTGELFF. The CDR3 coding sequence is TGTGCCAGCAGTTCCGCCCCCGGAAACACCGGGGAGCTGTTTTTT. The gene calls are TRBV28 and TRBJ2-2; D is undetermined. In germline, CDR1 is MDHEN, CDR2 SYDVKM. Trimming left V 4 bases short and J 2 bases short, with 11 bases between. The CDR3 covers 15 residues.

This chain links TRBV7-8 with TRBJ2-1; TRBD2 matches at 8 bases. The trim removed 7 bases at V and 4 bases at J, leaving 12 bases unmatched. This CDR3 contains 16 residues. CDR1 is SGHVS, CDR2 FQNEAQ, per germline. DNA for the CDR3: TGTGCCAGCACCCCCGAGCCGGGACTAGTTTACAATGAGCAGTTCTTC. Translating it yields CASTPEPGLVYNEQFF.

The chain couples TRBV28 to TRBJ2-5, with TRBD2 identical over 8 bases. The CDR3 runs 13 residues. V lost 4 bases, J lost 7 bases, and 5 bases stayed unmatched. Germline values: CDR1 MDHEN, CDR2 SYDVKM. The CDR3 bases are TGTGCCAGCAGTTCTGGACTAGCCGGGACCCAGTACTTC. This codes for CASSSGLAGTQYF.

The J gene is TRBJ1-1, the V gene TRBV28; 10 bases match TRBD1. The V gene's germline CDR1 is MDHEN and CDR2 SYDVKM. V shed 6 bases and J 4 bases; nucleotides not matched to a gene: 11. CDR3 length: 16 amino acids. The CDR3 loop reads CASRIDRGLFSTEAFF. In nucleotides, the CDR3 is TGTGCCAGCAGAATCGACAGGGGGCTATTTAGCACTGAAGCTTTCTTT.

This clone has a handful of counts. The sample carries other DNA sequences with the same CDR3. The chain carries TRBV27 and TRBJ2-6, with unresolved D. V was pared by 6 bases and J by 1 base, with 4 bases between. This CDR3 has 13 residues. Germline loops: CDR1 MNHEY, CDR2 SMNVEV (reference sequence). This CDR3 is CASRPSGANVLTF. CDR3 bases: TGTGCCAGCAGACCTTCTGGGGCCAACGTCCTGACTTTC.

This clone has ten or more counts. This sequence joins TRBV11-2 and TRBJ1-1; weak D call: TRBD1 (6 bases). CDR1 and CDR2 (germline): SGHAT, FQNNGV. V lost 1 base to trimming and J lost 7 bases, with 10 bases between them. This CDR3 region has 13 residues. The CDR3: CASSLVLQGEAFF. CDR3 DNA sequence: TGTGCCAGCAGCTTAGTTTTACAGGGTGAAGCTTTCTTT. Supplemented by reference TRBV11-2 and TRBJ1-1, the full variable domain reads EAGVAQSPRYKIIEKRQSVAFWCNPISGHATLYWYQQILGQGPKLLIQFQNNGVVDDSQLPKDRFSAERLKGVDSTLKIQPAKLEDSAVYLCASSLVLQGEAFFGQGTRLTVV.

The CDR3 reads CASSLALGGGLHEQYF. DNA of the CDR3: TGCGCCAGCAGCTTGGCCTTGGGGGGAGGGCTGCACGAGCAGTACTTC. The chain carries TRBV5-1 and TRBJ2-7; 7 bases fit TRBD2. This CDR3 is 16 amino acids long. V was pared by 0 bases and J by 5 bases, with 11 bases of the junction left unmatched. Germline CDR1 reads SGHRS; CDR2 reads YFSETQ.

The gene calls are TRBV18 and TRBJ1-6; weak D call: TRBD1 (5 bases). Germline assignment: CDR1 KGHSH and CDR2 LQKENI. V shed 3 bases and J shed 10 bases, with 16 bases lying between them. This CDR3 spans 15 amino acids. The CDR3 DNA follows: TGTGCCAGCTCACCTCGGGAGGCGGCAGGGTCACCCCTCCACTTT. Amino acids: CASSPREAAGSPLHF.